The subject of this entry is one T cell receptor (beta chain). Its cognate antigen is unknown. TCRdb itself ran the 5' RACE reads through MiXCR, one entry per CDR3 protein. The sample holds 400,000 or so distinct CDR3 sequences; roughly a quarter are singletons and the top ten take 0.89%. These data come from a study of CD8 T cells in ankylosing spondylitis. General study points: It was reported that disease-linked clones were significantly enriched in matched ankylosing spondylitis synovial fluid. Seven to nine highly homologous variants formed a TCR beta motif that appeared characteristic of ankylosing spondylitis blood.

The receptor's source is a male donor with ankylosing spondylitis. The specimen was blood, either unsorted or a sorted T cell fraction (not recorded which).

The CDR3, as DNA: TGTGCCAGCAGCTTATCCGGGACAGGGGGGTATGGCTACACCTTC. It yields the protein CASSLSGTGGYGYTF. The chain employs TRBV7-9 and TRBJ1-2; TRBD1 matches 11 bases. The length of the CDR3 is 15 residues. Germline V gene lookup returns CDR1 SEHNR and CDR2 FQNEAQ (reference sequence). The ends lost 2 bases at V and 5 bases at J; junction bases unmatched: 4.